This paragraph reports one TCR beta chain. The data stem from a study of PD-1 blockade in mismatch repair-deficient tumors. V lost 3 bases, J lost 7 bases, and 10 bases lay in between. Germline CDR1 LNHDA, CDR2 SQIVND (reference sequence). The CDR3 has 13 amino acids. Using immunoSEQ multiplex PCR, the repertoire was profiled, and TCRdb retains in-frame clones only, with some absent. Here the sample spans 30,000 to 45,000 clones, approximately 88% being singletons. All patients were mismatch repair deficient, assessed by either PCR or immunohistochemistry. The TCR was taken from an adult with mismatch repair-deficient cancer. Sample: PBMCs, taken around 40 weeks after starting pembrolizumab. The V and J genes are TRBV19 and TRBJ1-5, with D perhaps matching TRBD1 (5 bases). The CDR3 DNA sequence: TGTGCCAGTAGTATGCAGGGAAGGCAGCCCCAGCATTTT. The encoded protein is CASSMQGRQPQHF. The full variable domain, in which reference TRBV19 and TRBJ1-5 provide the parts outside the CDR3, is DGGITQSPKYLFRKEGQNVTLSCEQNLNHDAMYWYRQDPGQGLRLIYYSQIVNDFQKGDIAEGYSVSREKKESFPLTVTSAQKNPTAFYLCASSMQGRQPQHFGDGTRLSIL.